The rows below give T cell receptor beta chains drawn from one sample of a study of post-analysis software for immune sequencing data. TCRdb redid the calling of the PCR reads with MiXCR, one entry per CDR3 protein. The sample holds about 430,000 distinct CDR3 sequences; about 39% are singletons and the top ten take around 8%. Sequenced material: blood. All receptors come from a girl aged 2-10 years with multiple sclerosis. CDR3s include the opening cysteine and the closing phenylalanine or tryptophan. A D gene is named only where the DNA matches it firmly. Clone size is stated in some rows and not others, as once, few, many or a class when expanded.

v_gene	d_gene	len	abundance	j_gene	CDR3nt	CDR3aa
TRBV5-1	-	13	-	TRBJ1-2	TGCGCCAGCAGCGGCTCAGGGGTCTATGGCTACACCTTC	CASSGSGVYGYTF
TRBV19	-	15	-	TRBJ2-1	TGTGCCAGTAGTGTGAATGCAGGGCCCTACAATGAGCAGTTCTTC	CASSVNAGPYNEQFF
TRBV19	-	13	few	TRBJ2-2	TGTGCCAGTAGTACGGATGCAACCGGGGAGCTGTTTTTT	CASSTDATGELFF
TRBV7-3	-	11	-	TRBJ1-1	TGTGCCAATGCGAGGGGCACTGAAGCTTTCTTT	CANARGTEAFF
TRBV6-5	TRBD1	14	once	TRBJ1-1	TGTGCCAGCAGTCAAAACAGGGGTTTCACTGAAGCTTTCTTT	CASSQNRGFTEAFF
TRBV28	-	10	few	TRBJ2-5	TGTGCCAGCTTCGGAGAGACCCAGTACTTC	CASFGETQYF
TRBV4-3	-	15	-	TRBJ1-1	TGCGCCAGCAGCCAAGAAATTGGGGCGGACACTGAAGCTTTCTTT	CASSQEIGADTEAFF
TRBV20-1	-	16	few	TRBJ2-1	TGCAGTGCCCAGGCCCTCGACACGGTAAACTACAATGAGCAGTTCTTC	CSAQALDTVNYNEQFF
TRBV6-2/TRBV6-3	-	13	once	TRBJ2-7	TGTGCCAGCAGTTACTGGAGAGGAAACGAGCAGTACTTC	CASSYWRGNEQYF
TRBV7-2	TRBD2	15	few	TRBJ2-4	TGTGCCAGCAGCTTGGGGGGGATCGGCAAAAACATTCAGTACTTC	CASSLGGIGKNIQYF
TRBV4-3	-	13	-	TRBJ2-1	TGCGCCAGCAGCCCGCGCCCGTACAATGAGCAGTTCTTC	CASSPRPYNEQFF
TRBV28	-	17	-	TRBJ2-3	TGTGCCAGCAGCCCCTCCCGGTACAGGGTAAGGCCAGATACGCAGTATTTT	CASSPSRYRVRPDTQYF
TRBV13	TRBD2	15	few	TRBJ2-3	TGTGCCAGCAGCCCCGAGCGGGGGAGAACAGATACGCAGTATTTT	CASSPERGRTDTQYF
TRBV20-1	TRBD2	17	few	TRBJ2-1	TGCAGTGCTAGAGACCCATTAGCGGGAGTGGATTGGGATGAGCAGTTCTTC	CSARDPLAGVDWDEQFF
TRBV11-2	-	16	-	TRBJ2-5	TGTGCCAGCAGATCCACCAGAGGACAGAAGCAAGAGACCCAGTACTTC	CASRSTRGQKQETQYF
TRBV29-1	-	12	-	TRBJ1-5	TGCAGCGTTACAGGAGGGGATCAGCCCCAGCATTTT	CSVTGGDQPQHF